This TCR beta chain was captured in a study of CD8+ T cells in alopecia areata. This clone was seen a handful of times. In each case, RNA was isolated and then reverse transcribed into cDNA as the sequencing template. Profiled with immunoSEQ multiplex PCR; TCRdb holds only in-frame clones, not every one. The sample has 75,000 to 85,000 clones, roughly 66% seen once. Treatment defined: oral pan-JAK inhibitor, 5-10 mg twice daily. The V gene's germline CDR1 is SGHNT and CDR2 YYREEE (reference sequence). With V trimmed by 0 bases and J by 4 bases, 6 bases remained unmatched. The CDR3 sequence is 16 residues long.

This clonotype was sampled from a human donor with alopecia areata. This specimen was CD8+ T cells sorted from blood, taken at week 24, from a patient treated with tofacitinib. This chain connects TRBV5-4 to TRBJ1-1, with 10 positions matching TRBD1. CDR3 sequence: CASSLGQGAGGTEAFF. In nucleotides, the CDR3 is TGTGCCAGCAGCTTGGGACAGGGGGCTGGTGGCACTGAAGCTTTCTTT.